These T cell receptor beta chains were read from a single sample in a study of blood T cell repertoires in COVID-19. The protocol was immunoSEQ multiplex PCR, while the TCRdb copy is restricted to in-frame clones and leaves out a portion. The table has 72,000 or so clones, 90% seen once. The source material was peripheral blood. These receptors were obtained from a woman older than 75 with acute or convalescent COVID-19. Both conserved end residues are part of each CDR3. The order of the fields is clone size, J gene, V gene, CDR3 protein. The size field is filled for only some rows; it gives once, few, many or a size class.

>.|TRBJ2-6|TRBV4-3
CASSHLVTAGANVLTF
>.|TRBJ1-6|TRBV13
CARTLRVGNSPLHF
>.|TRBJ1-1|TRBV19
CASRLRDVNTEAFF
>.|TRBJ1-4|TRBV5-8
CASSLVLGADEKLFF
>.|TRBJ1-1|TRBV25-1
CASSEWGPAGLRNTEAFF
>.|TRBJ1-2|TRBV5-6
CASSSRGGRGYTF
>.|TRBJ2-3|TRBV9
CASSALAGGRTDTQYF
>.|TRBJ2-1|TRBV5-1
CASSFLAGNEQFF
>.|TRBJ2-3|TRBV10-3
CAITQKEDTDTQYF
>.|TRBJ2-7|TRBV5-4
CASSMDSSYYEQYF
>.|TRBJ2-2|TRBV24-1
CATRPGTLDAGELFF
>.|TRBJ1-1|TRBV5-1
CASSPTNPGGTEAFF
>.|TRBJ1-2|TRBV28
CASSLPTGPGYTF
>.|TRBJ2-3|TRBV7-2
CASKMGQVSTDTQYF
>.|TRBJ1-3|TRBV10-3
CAIMEGQNSGNTIYF
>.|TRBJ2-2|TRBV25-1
CASSELRTPSFAGELFF
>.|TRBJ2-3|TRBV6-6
CASSYTGLGGVAQYF
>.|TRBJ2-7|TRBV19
CASSKDIVHPIYEQYF
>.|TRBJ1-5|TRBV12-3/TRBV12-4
CASREGLQPQHF
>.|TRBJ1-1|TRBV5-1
CASSTWDRLTEAFF
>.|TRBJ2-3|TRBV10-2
CASSGKLAGGYTQYF
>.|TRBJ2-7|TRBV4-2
CASSQELAVPYEQYF
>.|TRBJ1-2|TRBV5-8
CASSPLWTPYGYTF
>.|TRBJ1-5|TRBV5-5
CASSSDTFNQPQHF
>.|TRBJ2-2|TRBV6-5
CASATGAHTGELFF
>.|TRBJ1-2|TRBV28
CASSLQGRGYTF
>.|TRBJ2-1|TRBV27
CASSPSGRGSYNEQFF
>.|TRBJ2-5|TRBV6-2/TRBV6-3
CASSYFMRKDRQETQYF
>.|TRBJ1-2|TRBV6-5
CASSRGASESSGYTF
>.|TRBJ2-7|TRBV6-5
CASSFSFRDYEQYF
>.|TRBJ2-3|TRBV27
CASSFGAAKDTQYF
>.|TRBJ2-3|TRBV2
CASSGVGQGTGYF
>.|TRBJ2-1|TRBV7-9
CASSLAGYVVGEQFF
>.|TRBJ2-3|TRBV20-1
CSASSGGSPGGQYF
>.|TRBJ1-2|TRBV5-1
CASSLTDRLGGYTF
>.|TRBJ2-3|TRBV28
CASRGTRDTQYF
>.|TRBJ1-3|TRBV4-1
CASSQEGQGGNTIYF
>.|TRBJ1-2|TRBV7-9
CASTFLTGSDYGYTF
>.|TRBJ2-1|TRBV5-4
CASSRVLAGEDEQFF
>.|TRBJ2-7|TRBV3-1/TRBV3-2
CASSQGLLDEQYF
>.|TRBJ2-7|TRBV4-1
CASSQDDSGVGYEQYF
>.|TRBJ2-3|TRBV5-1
CASSLDGHPTDTQYF
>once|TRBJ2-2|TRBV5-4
CASSLVDPGGELFF
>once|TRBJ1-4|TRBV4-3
CASSQDPGFNEKLFF
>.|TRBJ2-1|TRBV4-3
CASSQGLQGSYNEQFF
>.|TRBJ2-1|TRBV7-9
CASSPRRRDNNEQFF
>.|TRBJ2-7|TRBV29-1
CSVSPPRGSSYEQYF
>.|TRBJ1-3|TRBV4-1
CASSLSDNSGNTIYF
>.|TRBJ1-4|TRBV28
CASSPTGTGGEKLFF
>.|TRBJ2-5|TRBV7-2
CASSLESGGQETQYF
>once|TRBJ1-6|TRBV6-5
CASRTSTKPLHF
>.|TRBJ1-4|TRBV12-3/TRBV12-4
CASRGGVWEKLFF
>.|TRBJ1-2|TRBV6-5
CASRATGFGYGYTF